What follows are 24 T cell receptor beta chains derived from one specimen sequenced in a study of cytomegalovirus exposure and HLA in healthy donors. Method: immunoSEQ multiplex PCR; TCRdb's copy keeps in-frame clones and lacks some. The repertoire has about 140,000 clones, 80% to 90% of them found once; the top ten carry around 8%. The sequenced sample was PBMCs. These receptors all come from a woman between 18 and 29 years old in good health and CMV-seropositive.

This chain connects TRBV14 to TRBJ2-1, with D tentatively TRBD1 (5 bases). Trimming took 1 base from V and 6 from J, leaving 13 bases between them. The germline gives CDR1 SGHDN, CDR2 FVKESK. The CDR3 is made up of 15 amino acids. The CDR3 spells CASSQGQYDGNEQFF. The CDR3 DNA reads TGTGCCAGCAGCCAAGGACAGTATGATGGCAATGAGCAGTTCTTC.

This chain uses TRBV10-3 with TRBJ2-7; the match to TRBD1 covers 10 bases. The CDR3 covers 16 residues. Per germline, CDR1 ENHRY and CDR2 SYGVKD. Trimming took 5 bases from V and 1 from J; bases not matched to a gene: 8. CDR3 DNA sequence: TGTGCCATCAGTCTAACCGACAGGGGGCTATCCTACGAGCAGTACTTC. This sequence encodes CAISLTDRGLSYEQYF.

The chain combines TRBV10-3 with TRBJ1-5, with 10 bases lining up with TRBD1. The CDR3 consists of 14 residues. After removal of 10 bases from V and 3 bases from J, the junction contained 6 bases not matched to a gene. Germline CDR1 is ENHRY and CDR2 is SYGVKD. DNA for the CDR3: TGTGCCACATCCGGGACAGGGGACAATCAGCCCCAGCATTTT. Translated, it gives CATSGTGDNQPQHF.

On this clone itself: An end of the junction differs from the germline gene, which may be a read error. The gene calls are TRBV7-7 and TRBJ2-2; TRBD1 might be the D (5 bases). The CDR3 covers 13 residues. Germline V gene lookup returns CDR1 SSHAT and CDR2 FNYEAQ (reference sequence). The CDR3 loop reads CASSLAQAGELFF. DNA for the CDR3: TGTGCTAGCAGCTTAGCACAGGCCGGGGAGCTGTTTTTT.

The chain links TRBV6-1 to TRBJ1-3, with D uncertain. The CDR3 spans 15 residues. Germline lookup yields CDR1 MNHNS and CDR2 SASEGT. Between the trimmed V and J ends, which lost 7 bases and 2 bases, there was a span of 15 bases. The CDR3 DNA reads TGTGCCAGCACCGGAGAATTTACGGCTGGAAACACCATATATTTT. It translates to CASTGEFTAGNTIYF.

In this sample, this clone turned up a few times. The chain uses TRBV23-1 and TRBJ2-7; TRBD2 is a possible D gene (6 bases). TRBV23-1 carries the ORF label, with uncertain function. V lost 0 bases, J lost 9 bases, and 9 bases lay in between. The CDR3 sequence is 12 residues long. The CDR3 region is CASSQSSRGQYF. The CDR3 DNA follows: TGCGCCAGCAGTCAATCGTCGCGGGGGCAGTACTTC.

The V and J genes are TRBV4-2 and TRBJ2-7; 9 positions match TRBD2. The CDR3 extends over 16 amino acids. V shed 0 bases, J shed 1 base, and the junction held 4 bases outside the gene matches. Germline V lookup: CDR1 LGHNA, CDR2 YNFKEQ. The CDR3 DNA is TGTGCCAGCAGCCAAGAGGGAGCGGGAGGATCCTACGAGCAGTACTTC. Encoded protein: CASSQEGAGGSYEQYF.

CDR3 protein: CASLQGHTSANTGELFF. Here the CDR3 DNA reads TGCGCCAGCTTGCAAGGACATACTTCCGCGAACACCGGGGAGCTGTTTTTT. The chain recombines TRBV5-1 with TRBJ2-2; perhaps TRBD1 as D (5 bases). Germline CDR1 reads SGHRS; CDR2 reads YFSETQ. The V and J ends lost 7 bases and 0 bases respectively, with 19 bases between them. CDR3 length: 17 amino acids.

The rearrangement uses TRBV4-2 and TRBJ2-1; tentatively, D is TRBD2 (6 bases). The CDR3 extends over 16 amino acids. V dropped 3 bases and J dropped 0 bases, with 12 bases sitting between them. The germline V gene encodes CDR1 LGHNA and CDR2 YNFKEQ. CDR3: CASSQSLAPSYNEQFF. The CDR3 DNA reads TGTGCCAGCAGCCAGTCTCTAGCGCCCTCCTACAATGAGCAGTTCTTC.

This chain's CDR3 is CASSLEGGRTGELFF. The DNA for the CDR3 is TGTGCCAGCAGCTTAGAAGGGGGCCGTACCGGGGAGCTGTTTTTT. J is TRBJ2-2 and V is TRBV11-2; 7 bases are shared with TRBD1. CDR1 SGHAT and CDR2 FQNNGV come from the germline V gene. The V segment lost 0 bases and the J segment 5 bases; nucleotides outside the gene matches: 3. This CDR3 contains 15 residues.

The rearrangement uses TRBV30 and TRBJ1-6; D is uncertain. V was cut by 3 bases and J by 1 base, with 19 bases left in between. Germline CDR1 and CDR2: GTSNPN and SVGIG (reference sequence). The CDR3 is 18 residues long. The CDR3 sequence is CAWSPARFFGSYNSPLHF. The DNA of the CDR3 is TGTGCCTGGAGCCCCGCCCGGTTCTTCGGGTCCTATAATTCACCCCTCCACTTT.

In nucleotides, the CDR3 is TGTGCCAGCAGTCTCCCTAGGGGGTCTGAGCAGTTCTTC. As protein: CASSLPRGSEQFF. The chain is built from TRBV6-5 and TRBJ2-1; maybe TRBD1 (6 bases). The V and J ends lost 5 bases and 9 bases respectively, with 14 bases between them. Germline V gene lookup returns CDR1 MNHEY and CDR2 SVGAGI. CDR3 length: 13 residues.

This clone turned up a few times. This sequence joins TRBV7-3 and TRBJ1-1; D gene ambiguous. V dropped 5 bases and J dropped 6 bases, with 13 bases sitting between them. Germline loops: CDR1 SGHTA, CDR2 FQGTGA. The CDR3 runs to 13 residues. The CDR3 spells CASSRGREAEAFF. CDR3 sequence (DNA): TGTGCCAGCAGCCGGGGTAGGGAGGCTGAAGCTTTCTTT. Full variable domain (missing parts from reference TRBV7-3 and TRBJ1-1): GAGVSQTPSNKVTEKGKYVELRCDPISGHTALYWYRQSLGQGPEFLIYFQGTGAADDSGLPNDRFFAVRPEGSVSTLKIQRTERGDSAVYLCASSRGREAEAFFGQGTRLTVV.

The chain is built from TRBV9 and TRBJ2-7, with 7 bases matching TRBD2. The junction had 15 bases not matched to a gene; V was cut back by 7 bases and J by 5 bases. The CDR3 extends over 15 amino acids. Germline V lookup: CDR1 SGDLS, CDR2 YYNGEE. The CDR3 sequence: CASGGGTGTRNEQYF. CDR3 nucleotide sequence: TGTGCCAGCGGGGGAGGGACGGGGACTCGGAACGAGCAGTACTTC.

The chain combines TRBV4-2 with TRBJ2-6; possibly TRBD1 for D (6 bases). The ends were cut back, 3 bases at V and 2 bases at J, with 8 bases in the middle. Per germline, CDR1 LGHNA and CDR2 YNFKEQ. The CDR3 loop spans 15 amino acids. The CDR3 DNA is TGTGCCAGCAGCCACAGGGACACTGGGGCCAACGTCCTGACTTTC. It specifies CASSHRDTGANVLTF.

The J gene is TRBJ1-5, the V gene TRBV21-1; TRBD1, the table's D call, lacks a check against the DNA. TRBV21-1 is reported as a pseudogene. This CDR3 has 19 residues. In DNA form, the CDR3 reads TGTGCCAGCAGCAAGGCACGGAAACATGGACAGGAGAAGGTACAGCCCCAGCATTTT. Its protein is CASSKARKHGQEKVQPQHF.

This chain joins TRBV9 and TRBJ1-1, with D perhaps matching TRBD1 (5 bases). CDR1 is SGDLS, CDR2 YYNGEE, per germline. The V gene lost 0 bases and the J gene lost 1 base, with 13 bases spanning the gap. The CDR3 runs to 16 residues. CDR3 DNA: TGTGCCAGCAGCGTAGGGCAGGGCTCGGCGAACACTGAAGCTTTCTTT. Amino acids: CASSVGQGSANTEAFF.

This clone occurred a few times. This chain links TRBV15 with TRBJ1-6, with TRBD1 matching 7 bases. The length of the CDR3 is 17 residues. Germline lookup yields CDR1 LNHNV and CDR2 YYDKDF (reference sequence). Losses at the gene ends were 0 bases for V and 6 bases for J; bases not matched to a gene: 8. CDR3 nucleotides: TGTGCCACCAGCAGAGATCGGTCTGACAGGGCTAATTCACCCCTCCACTTT. This codes for CATSRDRSDRANSPLHF.

The chain carries TRBV28 and TRBJ2-7; 7 bases line up with TRBD2. Trimming took 6 bases from V and 3 from J; bases not matched to a gene: 11. Per the germline V gene, CDR1 is MDHEN and CDR2 is SYDVKM. There are 15 residues in the CDR3. In DNA form, the CDR3 reads TGTGCCAGCAGCTCGGTCCGGGAGGTGATCTACGAGCAGTACTTC. This codes for CASSSVREVIYEQYF.

The V call is TRBV5-6, the J call TRBJ2-7; 10 bases fit TRBD2. This CDR3 is built from 16 residues. The J segment lost 0 bases and the V segment lost 0 bases, leaving 3 bases of the junction unmatched. Germline V lookup: CDR1 SGHDT, CDR2 YYEEEE. In DNA, the CDR3 is TGTGCCAGCAGCTTGGGGAGCGGGAGGGCCTCCTACGAGCAGTACTTC. The encoded protein is CASSLGSGRASYEQYF.

This sequence joins TRBV6-1 and TRBJ2-2; 7 nucleotides agree with TRBD2. Germline CDR1 and CDR2: MNHNS and SASEGT. Trimming removed 6 bases from V and 6 bases from J; junction bases left unmatched: 4. This CDR3 is 13 amino acids long. CDR3 sequence reads: CASRLTSAGELFF. The CDR3 DNA reads as TGTGCCAGCAGGCTCACTAGCGCCGGGGAGCTGTTTTTT.

The gene calls are TRBV27 and TRBJ1-1, with D perhaps matching TRBD1 (6 bases). The CDR3 runs to 11 residues. V was shortened by 10 bases and J by 8 bases, with 14 bases between the two germline ends. Germline assignment: CDR1 MNHEY and CDR2 SMNVEV (reference sequence). CDR3 DNA: TGTGCCACCACGCGGGGGCGGGAAGCTTTCTTT. Its translation is CATTRGREAFF.

The V gene is TRBV7-9, the J gene TRBJ1-3, with a weak D call TRBD1 (5 bases). V lost 5 bases to trimming and J lost 3 bases, with 11 bases between them. CDR3 length equals 14 residues. Germline loops: CDR1 SEHNR, CDR2 FQNEAQ (reference sequence). CDR3: CASSASQGGNTIYF. The CDR3 DNA sequence: TGTGCCAGCAGCGCAAGCCAGGGTGGAAACACCATATATTTT.

V gene TRBV28 combines with J gene TRBJ1-2; a weak D match, TRBD1 (5 bases). The germline CDR1 and CDR2 sequences are MDHEN and SYDVKM. This CDR3 contains 13 residues. Deletions cut 4 bases from V and 1 base from J, with 7 bases between. The CDR3 bases are TGTGCCAGCAGTTCGACAGTTAACTATGGCTACACCTTC. This translates into CASSSTVNYGYTF.